The rows below give T cell receptor beta chains drawn from one sample of a study of shared clonotypes between healthy human individuals. The protocol was immunoSEQ multiplex PCR, while the TCRdb copy is restricted to in-frame clones and leaves out a portion. This table holds over a million clones, about 80% found once. Source material: memory CD4+ T cells from PBMCs. Every receptor here comes from a man aged 18 to 30 in good health. Some clones in this sample may be carry-over from other donors' samples. The CDR3 runs from the conserved cysteine through the conserved F or W. The D gene is left open where the match is weak.

. | TRBV7-2 | 15 | CASSLVGGRHTEAFF
. | TRBV4-1 | 11 | CASSQVGGYTF
. | TRBV11-1 | 15 | CASSTTLGGANVLTF
. | TRBV28 | 11 | CASRLNDEAFF
TRBD2 | TRBV5-1 | 17 | CASSLAKGYASGNEQFF
TRBD1 | TRBV6-1 | 15 | CASSVQQGSTDTQYF
. | TRBV5-1 | 15 | CASTPVAAGGNEQFF
. | TRBV7-2 | 14 | CASSPGVGENGYTF
TRBD2 | TRBV27 | 15 | CASSRASGSVHEQFF
. | TRBV7-2 | 12 | CASSAGVGELFF
. | TRBV29-1 | 13 | CSVVGPGTDTQYF
. | TRBV9 | 11 | CASSVGDIQYF
TRBD1 | TRBV7-2 | 15 | CASSLVGTGENEQYF
. | TRBV13 | 15 | CASSIRGFSTDTQYF
TRBD1 | TRBV18 | 15 | CASSPLGQGEETQYF
TRBD1 | TRBV30 | 11 | CASLTGVEQYF
TRBD2 | TRBV30 | 15 | CAWSVTSGGQETQYF